This T cell receptor (beta chain) was retrieved from a study of blood T cell repertoires in COVID-19. Overall study context: There were acute and convalescent COVID-19 samples, and they came from the United States, Italy and Spain. Nucleic acid was either cDNA or gDNA, and it came from T cells, B-cell-depleted T cells, or PBMCs.

Source study methods: Estimates of nucleated cell counts were drawn from the amplification of reference gene primers. The assay was immunoSEQ multiplex PCR, and TCRdb's table has in-frame clones only and misses some. V, J and clone size are those of that table, while D and trimming were read from the DNA. The sample shows about 250,000 clones, approximately 88% of them seen only once. Cohort placement rested on clinical history that participants reported themselves. The sequencing sample was made of PBMCs or T cells enriched from blood (not recorded which). The sequence derives from a woman between 40 and 55 years old who had been exposed to COVID-19.

The CDR3 loop reads CASSPRFSGYQETQYF. In nucleotides, the CDR3 is TGTGCCAGCAGCCCCCGGTTCAGCGGCTACCAAGAGACCCAGTACTTC. The rearrangement links TRBV5-5 to TRBJ2-5; tentative D call: TRBD2 (5 bases). Germline V gives CDR1 SGHKS, CDR2 YYEKEE (reference sequence). Trimming pared 4 bases from V and 0 bases from J, leaving 16 bases between. The length of the CDR3 is 16 residues.